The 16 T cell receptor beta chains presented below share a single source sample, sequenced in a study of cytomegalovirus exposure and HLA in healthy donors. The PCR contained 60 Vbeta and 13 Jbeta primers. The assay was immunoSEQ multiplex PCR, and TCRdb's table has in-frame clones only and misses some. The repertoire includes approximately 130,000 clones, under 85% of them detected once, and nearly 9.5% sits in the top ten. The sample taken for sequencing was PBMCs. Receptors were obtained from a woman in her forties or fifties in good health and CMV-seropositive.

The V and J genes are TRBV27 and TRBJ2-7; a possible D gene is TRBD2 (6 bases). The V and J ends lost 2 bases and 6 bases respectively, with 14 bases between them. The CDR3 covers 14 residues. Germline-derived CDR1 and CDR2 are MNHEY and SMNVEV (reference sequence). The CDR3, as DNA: TGTGCCAGCAGTTTAGGCCGCGGGGCAGCCGAGCAGTACTTC. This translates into CASSLGRGAAEQYF.

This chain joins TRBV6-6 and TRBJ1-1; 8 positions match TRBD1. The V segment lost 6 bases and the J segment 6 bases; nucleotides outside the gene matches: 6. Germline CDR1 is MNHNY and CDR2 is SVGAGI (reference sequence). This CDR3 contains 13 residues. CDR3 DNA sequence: TGTGCCAGCAGCCGAGGACAGGGCGCTGAAGCTTTCTTT. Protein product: CASSRGQGAEAFF.

The CDR3 here is CASSPRTDTGELFF. Here the CDR3 DNA reads TGTGCCAGCTCACCACGGACAGACACCGGGGAGCTGTTTTTT. The chain employs TRBV18 and TRBJ2-2, with D perhaps matching TRBD1 (6 bases). The CDR3 consists of 14 residues. Germline-derived CDR1 and CDR2 are KGHSH and LQKENI. Trimming took off 1 base at V and 3 bases at J, with 6 bases between the two ends.

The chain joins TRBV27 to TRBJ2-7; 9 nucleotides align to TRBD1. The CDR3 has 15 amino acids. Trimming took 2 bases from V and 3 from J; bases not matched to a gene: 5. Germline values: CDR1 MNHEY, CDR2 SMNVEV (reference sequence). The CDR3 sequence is CASSLEPGQGYEQYF. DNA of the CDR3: TGTGCCAGCAGTTTAGAGCCGGGACAGGGCTACGAGCAGTACTTC.

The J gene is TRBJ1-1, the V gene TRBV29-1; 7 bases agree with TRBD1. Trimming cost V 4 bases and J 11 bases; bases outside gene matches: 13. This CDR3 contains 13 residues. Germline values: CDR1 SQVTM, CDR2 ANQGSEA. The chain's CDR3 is CSVAGQAGFTAFF. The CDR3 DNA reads TGCAGCGTTGCCGGACAGGCGGGATTCACGGCTTTCTTT.

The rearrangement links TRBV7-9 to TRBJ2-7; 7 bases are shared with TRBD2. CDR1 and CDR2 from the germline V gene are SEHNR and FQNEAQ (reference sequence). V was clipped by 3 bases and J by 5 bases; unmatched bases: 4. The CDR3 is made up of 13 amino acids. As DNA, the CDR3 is TGTGCCAGCAGCTTTCGGGGGGACCACGAGCAGTACTTC. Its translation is CASSFRGDHEQYF.

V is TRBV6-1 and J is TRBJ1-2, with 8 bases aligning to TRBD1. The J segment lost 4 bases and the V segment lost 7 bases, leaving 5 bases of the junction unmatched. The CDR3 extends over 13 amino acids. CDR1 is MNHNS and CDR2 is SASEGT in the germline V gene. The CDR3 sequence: CASTMTGVYGYTF. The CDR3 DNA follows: TGTGCCAGCACTATGACAGGGGTCTATGGCTACACCTTC.

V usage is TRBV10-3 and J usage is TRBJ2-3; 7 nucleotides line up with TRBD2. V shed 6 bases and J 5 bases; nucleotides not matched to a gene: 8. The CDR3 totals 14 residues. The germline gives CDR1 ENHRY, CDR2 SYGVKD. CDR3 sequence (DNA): TGTGCCATCAGCCCGGGAGGCCGGGGAGATACGCAGTATTTT. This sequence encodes CAISPGGRGDTQYF.

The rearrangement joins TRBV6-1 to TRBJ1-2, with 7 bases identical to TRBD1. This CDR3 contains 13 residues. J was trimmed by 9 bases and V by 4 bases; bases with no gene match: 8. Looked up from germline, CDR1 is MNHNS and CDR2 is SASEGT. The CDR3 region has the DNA TGTGCCAGCAGTGCGACGGACAGGAACAGCTACACCTTC. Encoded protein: CASSATDRNSYTF.

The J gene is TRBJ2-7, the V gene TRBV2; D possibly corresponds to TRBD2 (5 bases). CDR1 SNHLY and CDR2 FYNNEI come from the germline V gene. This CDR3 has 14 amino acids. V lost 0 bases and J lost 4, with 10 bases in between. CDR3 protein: CASSEAGLLYEQYF. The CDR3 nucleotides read TGTGCCAGCAGTGAAGCAGGACTGTTATACGAGCAGTACTTC.

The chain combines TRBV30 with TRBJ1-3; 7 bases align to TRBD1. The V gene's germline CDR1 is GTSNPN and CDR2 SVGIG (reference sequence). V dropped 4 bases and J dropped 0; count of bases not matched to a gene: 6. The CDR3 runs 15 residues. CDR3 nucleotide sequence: TGTGCCTGGAAAGAGGACAGGCGCTCTGGAAACACCATATATTTT. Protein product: CAWKEDRRSGNTIYF. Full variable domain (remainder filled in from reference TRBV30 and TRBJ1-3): SQTIHQWPATLVQPVGSPLSLECTVEGTSNPNLYWYRQAAGRGLQLLFYSVGIGQISSEVPQNLSASRPQDRQFILSSKKLLLSDSGFYLCAWKEDRRSGNTIYFGEGSWLTVV.

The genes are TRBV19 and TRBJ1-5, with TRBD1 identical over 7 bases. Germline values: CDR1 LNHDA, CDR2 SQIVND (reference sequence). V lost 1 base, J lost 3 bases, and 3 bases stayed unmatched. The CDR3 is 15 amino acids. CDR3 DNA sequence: TGTGCCAGTAGTATAGTGACAGGGCCCAATCAGCCCCAGCATTTT. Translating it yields CASSIVTGPNQPQHF.

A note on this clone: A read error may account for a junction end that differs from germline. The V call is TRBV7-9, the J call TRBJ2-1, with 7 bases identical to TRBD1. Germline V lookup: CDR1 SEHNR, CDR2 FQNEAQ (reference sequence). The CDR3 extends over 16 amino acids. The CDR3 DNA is TGTTCCAGCAGCCCCCAGACAGGGCCCTCCTACAATGAGCAGTTCTTC. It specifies CSSSPQTGPSYNEQFF.

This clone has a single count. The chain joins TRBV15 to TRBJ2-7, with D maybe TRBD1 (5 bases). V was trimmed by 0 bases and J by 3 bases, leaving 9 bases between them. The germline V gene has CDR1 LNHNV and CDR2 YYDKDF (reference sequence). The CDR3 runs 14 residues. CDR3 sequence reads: CATSRDYDSYEQYF. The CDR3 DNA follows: TGTGCCACCAGCAGAGATTATGACAGCTACGAGCAGTACTTC.

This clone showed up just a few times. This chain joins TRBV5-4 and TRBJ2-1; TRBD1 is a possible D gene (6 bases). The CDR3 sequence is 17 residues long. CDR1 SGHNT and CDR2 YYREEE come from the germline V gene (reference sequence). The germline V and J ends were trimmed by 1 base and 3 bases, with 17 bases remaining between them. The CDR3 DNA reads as TGTGCCAGCAGCTTGCCCGGAGCGGTCAGGGGCTACAATGAGCAGTTCTTC. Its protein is CASSLPGAVRGYNEQFF.

CDR3 in amino acids: CASSPRLAGGYNEQFF. As DNA, the CDR3 is TGTGCCAGCAGCCCCCGACTAGCGGGAGGGTACAATGAGCAGTTCTTC. V gene TRBV9 combines with J gene TRBJ2-1, with 14 bases fitting TRBD2. CDR1 and CDR2 (germline): SGDLS, YYNGEE. With V trimmed by 4 bases and J by 4 bases, 4 bases remained unmatched. The CDR3 totals 16 residues.